This T cell receptor beta chain was captured by sequencing in a study of Graves' ophthalmopathy and Graves' hyperthyroidism. Study-wide background: Samples of peripheral blood were obtained at initial diagnosis, prior to treatment of any kind. Whole-study results and caveats: A model of 13 signatures distinguished ophthalmopathy from stable hyperthyroidism at approximately 90% sensitivity and approximately 77% specificity.

As concerns this clonotype: As yet, its antigen is unknown.

The CDR3 is made up of 13 amino acids. V was pared by 11 bases and J by 0 bases, with 11 bases between. Scientists amplified the TCR beta CDR3 regions from RNA transcripts. Amplification began with first-round RT-PCR using HTBI primers, then second-round multiplex PCR was performed. TCRdb redid the calling of the multiplex PCR reads with MiXCR, one entry per CDR3 protein. Of roughly 700,000 distinct CDR3 sequences in the sample, roughly two fifths were seen once. The source material was peripheral blood. This receptor was obtained from an adult man with Graves' ophthalmopathy. The V call is TRBV12-3 or TRBV12-4, the J call TRBJ1-3; the D is unclear. The CDR3 DNA follows: TGTGCCTCGGCCGAAAGCTCTGGAAACACCATATATTTT. Translated: CASAESSGNTIYF.